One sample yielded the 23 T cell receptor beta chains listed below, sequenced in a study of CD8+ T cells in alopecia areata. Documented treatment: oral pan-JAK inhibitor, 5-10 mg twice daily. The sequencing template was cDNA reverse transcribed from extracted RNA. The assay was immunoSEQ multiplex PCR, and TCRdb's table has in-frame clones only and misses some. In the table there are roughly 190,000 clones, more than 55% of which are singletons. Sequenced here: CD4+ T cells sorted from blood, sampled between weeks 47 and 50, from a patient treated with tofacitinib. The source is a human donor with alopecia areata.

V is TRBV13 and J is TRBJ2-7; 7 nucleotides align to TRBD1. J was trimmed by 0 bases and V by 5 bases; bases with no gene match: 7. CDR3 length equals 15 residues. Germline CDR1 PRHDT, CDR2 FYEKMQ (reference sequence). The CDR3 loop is CASSPGTASSYEQYF. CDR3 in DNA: TGTGCCAGCAGCCCCGGGACAGCGAGCTCCTACGAGCAGTACTTC. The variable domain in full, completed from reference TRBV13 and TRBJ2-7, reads AAGVIQSPRHLIKEKRETATLKCYPIPRHDTVYWYQQGPGQDPQFLISFYEKMQSDKGSIPDRFSAQQFSDYHSELNMSSLELGDSALYFCASSPGTASSYEQYFGPGTRLTVT.

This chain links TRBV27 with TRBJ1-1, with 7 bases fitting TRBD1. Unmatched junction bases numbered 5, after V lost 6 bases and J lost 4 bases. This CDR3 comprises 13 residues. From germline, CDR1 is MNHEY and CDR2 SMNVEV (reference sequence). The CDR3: CASRLDRVTEAFF. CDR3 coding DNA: TGTGCCAGCAGGCTAGACAGGGTCACTGAAGCTTTCTTT.

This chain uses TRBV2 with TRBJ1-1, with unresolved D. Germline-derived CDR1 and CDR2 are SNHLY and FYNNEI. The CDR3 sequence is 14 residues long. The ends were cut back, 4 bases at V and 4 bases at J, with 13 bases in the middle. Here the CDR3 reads CASSVRGRTTEAFF. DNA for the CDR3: TGTGCCAGCAGTGTAAGAGGGCGTACCACTGAAGCTTTCTTT.

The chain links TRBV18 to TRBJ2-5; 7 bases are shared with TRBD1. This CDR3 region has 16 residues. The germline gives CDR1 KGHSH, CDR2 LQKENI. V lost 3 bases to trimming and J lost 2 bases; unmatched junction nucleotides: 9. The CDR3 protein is CASSPSGTDLQETQYF. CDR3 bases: TGTGCCAGCTCACCGTCCGGGACAGACCTACAAGAGACCCAGTACTTC.

This CDR3 is CASSFDSLSYEQYF. In DNA, the CDR3 is TGTGCCAGCAGTTTTGACAGCCTATCCTACGAGCAGTACTTC. V usage is TRBV7-2 and J usage is TRBJ2-7; D may be TRBD1 (5 bases). Germline loops: CDR1 SGHTA, CDR2 FQGNSA. V was cut by 6 bases and J by 1 base, with 13 bases left in between. CDR3 size: 14 residues.

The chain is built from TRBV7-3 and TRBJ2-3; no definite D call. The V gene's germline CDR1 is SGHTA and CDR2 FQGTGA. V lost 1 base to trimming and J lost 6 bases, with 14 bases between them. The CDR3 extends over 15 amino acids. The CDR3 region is CASSLRSGPEDTQYF. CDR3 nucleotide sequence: TGTGCCAGCAGCTTAAGGTCTGGTCCTGAGGATACGCAGTATTTT.

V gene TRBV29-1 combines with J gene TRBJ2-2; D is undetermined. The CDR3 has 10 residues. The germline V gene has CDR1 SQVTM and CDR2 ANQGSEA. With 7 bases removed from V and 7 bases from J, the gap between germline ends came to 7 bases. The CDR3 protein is CSAMHGELFF. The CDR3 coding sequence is TGCAGCGCCATGCACGGGGAGCTGTTTTTT.

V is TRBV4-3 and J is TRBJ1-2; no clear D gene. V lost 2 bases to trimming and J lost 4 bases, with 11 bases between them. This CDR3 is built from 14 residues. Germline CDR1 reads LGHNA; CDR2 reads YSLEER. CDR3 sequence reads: CASSQPQSFYGYTF. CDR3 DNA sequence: TGCGCCAGCAGCCAACCGCAGAGCTTCTATGGCTACACCTTC.

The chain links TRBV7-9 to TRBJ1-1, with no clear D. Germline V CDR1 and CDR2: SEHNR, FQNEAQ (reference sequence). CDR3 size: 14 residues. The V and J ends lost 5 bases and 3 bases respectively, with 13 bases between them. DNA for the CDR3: TGTGCCAGCAGCCTATCGTTCCTAGACACTGAAGCTTTCTTT. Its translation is CASSLSFLDTEAFF.

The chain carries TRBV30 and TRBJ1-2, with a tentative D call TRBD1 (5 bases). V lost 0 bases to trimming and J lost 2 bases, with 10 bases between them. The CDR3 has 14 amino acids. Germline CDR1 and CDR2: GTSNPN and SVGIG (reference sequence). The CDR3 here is CAWSVRGVNYGYTF. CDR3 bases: TGTGCCTGGAGTGTACGAGGGGTCAACTATGGCTACACCTTC.

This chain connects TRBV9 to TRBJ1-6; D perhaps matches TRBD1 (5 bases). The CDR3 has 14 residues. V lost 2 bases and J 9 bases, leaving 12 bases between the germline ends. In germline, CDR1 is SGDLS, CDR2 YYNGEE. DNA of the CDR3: TGTGCCAGCAGCGTGGGGGAGGGAGCTTCACCCCTCCACTTT. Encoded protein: CASSVGEGASPLHF.

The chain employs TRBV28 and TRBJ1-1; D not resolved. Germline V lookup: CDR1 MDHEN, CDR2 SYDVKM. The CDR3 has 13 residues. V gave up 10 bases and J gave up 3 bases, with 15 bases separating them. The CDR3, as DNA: TGTGCCACCCGGTTTCGGGTCGACACTGAAGCTTTCTTT. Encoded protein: CATRFRVDTEAFF.

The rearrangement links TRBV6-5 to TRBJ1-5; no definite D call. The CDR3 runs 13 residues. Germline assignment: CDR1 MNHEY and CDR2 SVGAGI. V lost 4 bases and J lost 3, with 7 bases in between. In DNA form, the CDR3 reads TGTGCCAGCAGTTCCCGAGACAATCAGCCCCAGCATTTT. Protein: CASSSRDNQPQHF.

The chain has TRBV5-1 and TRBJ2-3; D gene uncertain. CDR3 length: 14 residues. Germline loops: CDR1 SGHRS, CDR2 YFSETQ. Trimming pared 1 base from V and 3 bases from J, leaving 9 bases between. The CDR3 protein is CASSLYAATDTQYF. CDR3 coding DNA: TGCGCCAGCAGCTTGTATGCTGCTACAGATACGCAGTATTTT. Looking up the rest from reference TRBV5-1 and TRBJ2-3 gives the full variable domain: KAGVTQTPRYLIKTRGQQVTLSCSPISGHRSVSWYQQTPGQGLQFLFEYFSETQRNKGNFPGRFSGRQFSNSRSEMNVSTLELGDSALYLCASSLYAATDTQYFGPGTRLTVL.

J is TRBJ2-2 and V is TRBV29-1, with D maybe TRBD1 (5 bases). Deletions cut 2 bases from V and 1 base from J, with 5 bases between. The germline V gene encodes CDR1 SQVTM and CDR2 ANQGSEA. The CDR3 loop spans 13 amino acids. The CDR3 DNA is TGCAGCGTTGAACAGGGGAACACCGGGGAGCTGTTTTTT. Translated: CSVEQGNTGELFF.

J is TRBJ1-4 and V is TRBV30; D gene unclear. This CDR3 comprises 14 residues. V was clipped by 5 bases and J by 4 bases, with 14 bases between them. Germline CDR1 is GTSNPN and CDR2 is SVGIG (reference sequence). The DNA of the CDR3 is TGTGCCTGGGCGGAATCGTCCGATAATGAAAAACTGTTTTTT. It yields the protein CAWAESSDNEKLFF.

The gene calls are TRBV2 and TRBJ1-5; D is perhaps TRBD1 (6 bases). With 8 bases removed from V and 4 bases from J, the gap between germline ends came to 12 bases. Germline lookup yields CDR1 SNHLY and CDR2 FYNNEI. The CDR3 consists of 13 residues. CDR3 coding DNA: TGTGCCAGCGCCCGGGACACTAATCAGCCCCAGCATTTT. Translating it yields CASARDTNQPQHF. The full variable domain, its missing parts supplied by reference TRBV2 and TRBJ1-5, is EPEVTQTPSHQVTQMGQEVILRCVPISNHLYFYWYRQILGQKVEFLVSFYNNEISEKSEIFDDQFSVERPDGSNFTLKIRSTKLEDSAMYFCASARDTNQPQHFGDGTRLSIL.

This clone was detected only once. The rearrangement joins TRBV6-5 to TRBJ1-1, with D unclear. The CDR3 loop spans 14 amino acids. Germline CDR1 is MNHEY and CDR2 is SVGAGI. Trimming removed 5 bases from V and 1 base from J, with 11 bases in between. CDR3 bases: TGTGCCAGCAGTCACCTCGAGAGGAACACTGAAGCTTTCTTT. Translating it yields CASSHLERNTEAFF.

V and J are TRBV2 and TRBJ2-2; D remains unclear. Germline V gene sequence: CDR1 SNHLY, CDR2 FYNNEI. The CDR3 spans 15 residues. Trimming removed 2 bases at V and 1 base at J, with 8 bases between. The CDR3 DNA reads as TGTGCCAGCAGTGAATATTCAGGGAACACCGGGGAGCTGTTTTTT. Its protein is CASSEYSGNTGELFF.

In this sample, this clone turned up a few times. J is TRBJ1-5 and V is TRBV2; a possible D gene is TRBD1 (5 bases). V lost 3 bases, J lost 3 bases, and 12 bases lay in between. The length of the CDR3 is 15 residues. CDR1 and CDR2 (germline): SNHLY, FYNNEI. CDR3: CASSEAQDYNQPQHF. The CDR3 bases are TGTGCCAGCAGTGAGGCACAGGACTACAATCAGCCCCAGCATTTT. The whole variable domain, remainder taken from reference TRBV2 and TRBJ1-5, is EPEVTQTPSHQVTQMGQEVILRCVPISNHLYFYWYRQILGQKVEFLVSFYNNEISEKSEIFDDQFSVERPDGSNFTLKIRSTKLEDSAMYFCASSEAQDYNQPQHFGDGTRLSIL.

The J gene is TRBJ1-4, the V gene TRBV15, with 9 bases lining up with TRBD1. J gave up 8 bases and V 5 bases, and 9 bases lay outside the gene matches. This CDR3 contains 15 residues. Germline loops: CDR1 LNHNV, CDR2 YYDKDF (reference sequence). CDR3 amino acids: CATSGKTGGNEKLFF. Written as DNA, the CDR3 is TGTGCCACCAGCGGAAAGACAGGGGGAAACGAAAAACTGTTTTTT.

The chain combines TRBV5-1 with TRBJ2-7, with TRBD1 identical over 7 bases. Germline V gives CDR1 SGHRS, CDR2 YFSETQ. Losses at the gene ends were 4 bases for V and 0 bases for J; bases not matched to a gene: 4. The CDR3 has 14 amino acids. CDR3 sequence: CASSRGQSSYEQYF. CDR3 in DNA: TGCGCCAGCAGCCGGGGACAGAGCTCCTACGAGCAGTACTTC.

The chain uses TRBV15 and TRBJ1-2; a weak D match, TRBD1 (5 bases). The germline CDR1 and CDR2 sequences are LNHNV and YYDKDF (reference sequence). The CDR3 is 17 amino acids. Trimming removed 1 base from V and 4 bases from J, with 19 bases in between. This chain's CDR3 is CATSRVQSAGWSYGYTF. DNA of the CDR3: TGTGCCACCAGCAGAGTCCAATCGGCAGGGTGGAGCTATGGCTACACCTTC.